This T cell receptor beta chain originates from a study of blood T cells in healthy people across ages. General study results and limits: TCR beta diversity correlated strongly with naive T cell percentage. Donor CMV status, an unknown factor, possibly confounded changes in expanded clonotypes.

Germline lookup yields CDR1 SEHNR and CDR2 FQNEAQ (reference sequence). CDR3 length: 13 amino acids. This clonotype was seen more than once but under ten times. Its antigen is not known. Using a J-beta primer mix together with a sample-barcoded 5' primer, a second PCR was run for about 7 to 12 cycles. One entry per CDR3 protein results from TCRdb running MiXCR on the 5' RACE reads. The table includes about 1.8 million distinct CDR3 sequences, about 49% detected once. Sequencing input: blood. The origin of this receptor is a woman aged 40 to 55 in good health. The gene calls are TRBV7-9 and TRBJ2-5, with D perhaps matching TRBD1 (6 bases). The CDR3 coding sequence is TGTGCTAAACAGGGAGTTTTGCAAGAGACCCAGTACTTC. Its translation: CAKQGVLQETQYF.